This T cell receptor (beta chain) stems from a study of blood T cell repertoires in COVID-19. Study information: Sample material is recorded as cDNA or gDNA derived from T cells, B-cell-depleted T cells, or PBMCs.

In the authors' methods: Amplification with reference gene primers provided the estimates of nucleated cell counts. Libraries were prepared by immunoSEQ multiplex PCR; TCRdb keeps only in-frame clonotypes and omits some of them. Clone size and the V and J calls come from that table; the DNA yielded D and trimming. The sample shows roughly 73,000 clones, about 82% of them seen only once. This clonotype originated in a woman aged 55-69 years with acute or convalescent COVID-19. Sequenced input: peripheral blood.

The CDR3: CASSIGARRPYEQYF. DNA for the CDR3: TGCGCCAGCAGTATCGGAGCGCGGAGGCCCTACGAGCAGTACTTC. V and J are TRBV5-1 and TRBJ2-7; perhaps TRBD2 as D (5 bases). Germline CDR1 is SGHRS and CDR2 is YFSETQ. CDR3 length: 15 residues. Deletions cut 5 bases from V and 2 bases from J, with 17 bases between. The entire variable domain, with the rest obtained from reference TRBV5-1 and TRBJ2-7, is as follows: KAGVTQTPRYLIKTRGQQVTLSCSPISGHRSVSWYQQTPGQGLQFLFEYFSETQRNKGNFPGRFSGRQFSNSRSEMNVSTLELGDSALYLCASSIGARRPYEQYFGPGTRLTVT.